The present TCR beta chain was sequenced within a study of blood T cells in healthy people across ages. The CDR3 spans 13 residues. The V end was cut by 4 bases, the J end by 7 bases, with 13 bases between. In germline, CDR1 is SQVTM, CDR2 ANQGSEA. The use of a sample-barcoded 5' primer and a J-beta primer mix characterized a second PCR of 7 to 11 cycles. MiXCR, run by TCRdb on the 5' RACE reads, gives a single entry per CDR3 protein. The data contain around 500,000 distinct CDR3 sequences, around 27% of them seen just once; the ten biggest clones take up roughly 3.5%. The same sample was also studied in work on T cells of mothers and their children. From that report: RNA was extracted, and all of it went into cDNA synthesis at roughly 1.5 ug per 15 ul. The second PCR's M1S primer added sample barcodes and 2-4 random nucleotides.

Sequences were obtained from blood. The source is a boy between 2 and 10 years old in good health. This rearrangement joins TRBV29-1 to TRBJ2-2; D gene ambiguous. CDR3 nucleotide sequence: TGCAGCGTTGCTCGGGCTGCTGGCGGGGAGCTGTTTTTT. Its protein is CSVARAAGGELFF.